Below are 9 T cell receptor beta chains sequenced from a single sample in a study of vaccination effects on CD4 cells after COVID-19. These TCRs' antigens remain unknown. TCRdb's table, derived via immunoSEQ multiplex PCR, lists solely in-frame clones and lacks some. This table has approximately 66,000 clones, less than 85% appearing once. Once cultured for approximately eleven days, the cells underwent separation to obtain CD4+ T cells. Either the BNT162b2 or mRNA-1273 vaccine was given to participants in two doses. The material sequenced was CD4+ T cells from PBMCs cultured without peptide, taken after COVID-19 vaccination. These receptors came from a human donor who received a COVID-19 vaccine.

The V gene is TRBV7-2, the J gene TRBJ2-3, with TRBD2 as a possible D gene (7 bases). CDR1 is SGHTA, CDR2 FQGNSA, per germline. V lost 5 bases, J lost 2 bases, and 20 bases lay in between. The CDR3 runs 17 residues. Written as DNA, the CDR3 is TGTGCCAGCAGCCCCGGAATATCTGCGGGGGCCACAGATACGCAGTATTTT. Its protein is CASSPGISAGATDTQYF.

The chain has TRBV7-2 and TRBJ1-2, with D possibly being TRBD1 (5 bases). V was shortened by 8 bases and J by 1 base, with 14 bases between the two germline ends. The CDR3 contains 14 residues. Germline V gene lookup returns CDR1 SGHTA and CDR2 FQGNSA. The CDR3 sequence is CASEGQGFNYGYTF. The CDR3 DNA sequence: TGTGCCAGCGAAGGGCAGGGCTTTAACTATGGCTACACCTTC.

This chain links TRBV7-7 with TRBJ2-6; D gene unclear. The CDR3 sequence is 16 residues long. V was clipped by 6 bases and J by 0 bases, with 12 bases between them. CDR1 and CDR2 from the germline V gene are SSHAT and FNYEAQ (reference sequence). This CDR3 reads CASSPWALSGANVLTF. The CDR3 DNA reads TGTGCCAGCAGTCCTTGGGCCCTCTCTGGGGCCAACGTCCTGACTTTC.

The chain links TRBV9 to TRBJ1-2; D is perhaps TRBD1 (6 bases). The CDR3 has 12 amino acids. V lost 4 bases, J lost 5 bases, and 9 bases lay in between. The V gene's germline CDR1 is SGDLS and CDR2 YYNGEE. CDR3 protein: CASSRTDYGYTF. The CDR3 DNA reads as TGTGCCAGCAGCAGGACAGATTATGGCTACACCTTC.

This CDR3 reads CASSPGQGLNGYTF. The CDR3 region has the DNA TGCGCCAGCAGCCCTGGACAGGGCCTAAATGGCTACACCTTC. The rearrangement uses TRBV5-1 and TRBJ1-2; 8 bases align to TRBD1. There are 14 residues in the CDR3. Germline CDR1 is SGHRS and CDR2 is YFSETQ. V was clipped by 4 bases and J by 6 bases; unmatched bases: 8.

V gene TRBV6-5 combines with J gene TRBJ1-3; D unresolved. Looked up from germline, CDR1 is MNHEY and CDR2 is SVGAGI. V lost 6 bases and J 0 bases, leaving 12 bases between the germline ends. This CDR3 contains 15 residues. The CDR3 DNA reads TGTGCCAGCAGGAACCCCGGTGGCTCTGGAAACACCATATATTTT. Translation gives CASRNPGGSGNTIYF.

Here the CDR3 reads CASKSRGSGWDNQPQHF. DNA for the CDR3: TGTGCCAGCAAAAGCAGGGGCAGCGGGTGGGACAATCAGCCCCAGCATTTT. The rearrangement joins TRBV2 to TRBJ1-5; tentative D call: TRBD1 (6 bases). Germline V gene sequence: CDR1 SNHLY, CDR2 FYNNEI. V lost 7 bases and J lost 3, with 22 bases in between. This CDR3 region has 17 residues.

V gene TRBV12-3 or TRBV12-4 combines with J gene TRBJ2-1, with a possible D match to TRBD1 (5 bases). This CDR3 has 13 amino acids. V was trimmed by 6 bases and J by 2 bases, leaving 8 bases between them. The DNA for the CDR3 is TGTGCCAGCAGCCAGGGAACCTACAATGAGCAGTTCTTC. It yields the protein CASSQGTYNEQFF.

This clone turned up a few times. The V and J genes are TRBV5-1 and TRBJ2-2; D is possibly TRBD1 (6 bases). CDR1 and CDR2 from the germline V gene are SGHRS and YFSETQ. Trimming shortened V by 1 base and J by 3 bases, and 19 bases separated the two germline ends. This CDR3 comprises 18 residues. Written as DNA, the CDR3 is TGCGCCAGCAGCTTGACCAGGGACAATATAGGGTACACCGGGGAGCTGTTTTTT. Its protein product is CASSLTRDNIGYTGELFF.